The TCR beta chain described here comes from a study of vaccination effects on CD4 cells after COVID-19. Trimming pared 1 base from V and 4 bases from J, leaving 10 bases between. Germline V gene sequence: CDR1 SNHLY, CDR2 FYNNEI. The CDR3 loop spans 14 amino acids. Produced via immunoSEQ multiplex PCR; TCRdb's table is partial and in-frame only. The data hold 30,000 to 45,000 clones, with about 73% observed a single time. Of note for this clone: Its target is not known.

Prior to sequencing, the ViraFEST assay stimulated PBMC with viral peptide pools, which expanded the antigen-specific CD4+ T cells. The culture ran for around ten days before CD4+ T cells were isolated. Between March and December 2020, the person had a SARS-CoV-2 infection that PCR confirmed. This sequence originates from a human donor who had a prior SARS-CoV-2 infection. The chain combines TRBV2 with TRBJ1-2; D is unclear. The sequenced sample was CD4+ T cells from PBMCs cultured with HCoV-NL63 spike peptides, obtained before COVID-19 vaccination. The CDR3 loop is CASSEESMSYGYTF. The CDR3 coding sequence is TGTGCCAGCAGTGAAGAGAGTATGAGCTATGGCTACACCTTC.